The clone carrying this TCR beta chain was detected a few times. The record originates from a study of cytomegalovirus exposure and HLA in healthy donors. Study as a whole: Counted in an early data release were approximately 85 million unique TCRs from HLA-typed donors.

PCR primers comprised 60 Vbeta and 13 Jbeta primers. The protocol was immunoSEQ multiplex PCR, while the TCRdb copy is restricted to in-frame clones and leaves out a portion. Of about 120,000 clones detected, approximately 72% appear once; the ten largest clones hold about 1.6%. The TCR originated in a man aged 18 to 35 in good health and CMV-seronegative. Material for sequencing was PBMCs.

CDR3: CASSGGTENTEAFF. Written as DNA, the CDR3 is TGTGCCAGCAGCGGCGGGACAGAGAACACTGAAGCTTTCTTT. This rearrangement joins TRBV9 to TRBJ1-1; 7 bases align to TRBD1. This CDR3 region has 14 residues. V lost 3 bases and J lost 1; bases outside the gene matches: 3. Germline V lookup: CDR1 SGDLS, CDR2 YYNGEE. The variable domain in full, completed from reference TRBV9 and TRBJ1-1, reads DSGVTQTPKHLITATGQRVTLRCSPRSGDLSVYWYQQSLDQGLQFLIQYYNGEERAKGNILERFSAQQFPDLHSELNLSSLELGDSALYFCASSGGTENTEAFFGQGTRLTVV.